This T cell receptor (beta chain) was recovered during a study of T cells in Graves' hyperthyroidism and ophthalmopathy. The CDR3 is made up of 13 amino acids. The ends were cut back, 1 base at V and 6 bases at J, with 7 bases in the middle. CDR1 is SGHAT and CDR2 is FQDESV in the germline V gene (reference sequence). Patients were excluded because of uncontrolled infection, other autoimmune disease, pregnancy or lactation. When hyperthyroidism was first diagnosed, the blood sample was taken, preceding any ophthalmopathy symptoms. TCR beta CDR3 regions were amplified from RNA transcripts. During a first-round RT-PCR of the TCR CDR3, the HTBI primer set was used. From the multiplex PCR reads, TCRdb called clonotypes with MiXCR, one entry per CDR3 protein. The table has around 250,000 distinct CDR3 sequences, roughly 15% seen once.

This sequence joins TRBV11-1 and TRBJ2-1; D is possibly TRBD2 (5 bases). The sample taken for sequencing was blood. The source is a woman aged 40 to 50 with Graves' hyperthyroidism that later progressed to Graves' ophthalmopathy. DNA for the CDR3: TGTGCCAGCAGCTTAGATGAGGGCAATGAGCAGTTCTTC. Protein sequence: CASSLDEGNEQFF. The complete variable domain, with remaining parts taken from reference TRBV11-1 and TRBJ2-1, reads EAEVAQSPRYKITEKSQAVAFWCDPISGHATLYWYRQILGQGPELLVQFQDESVVDDSQLPKDRFSAERLKGVDSTLKIQPAELGDSAMYLCASSLDEGNEQFFGPGTRLTVL.